The subject of this entry is one T cell receptor beta chain. The antigen is undetermined. Relative to the germline gene, one junction end is altered; a read error may explain this. Via MiXCR, TCRdb re-called the multiplex PCR reads, giving one row per CDR3 protein. The sample includes about 230,000 distinct CDR3 sequences, approximately 31% seen only once; the top ten take about 1.4%. The CDR3 runs 14 residues. Germline V gene sequence: CDR1 ENHRY, CDR2 SYGVKD. These data come from a study of breast tumors, draining lymph nodes, adjacent tissues. Breast cancer patients provided tissue from their axillary draining lymph nodes. General study findings and limits: Tumor T cell lymph node origin was a supported hypothesis, not proven.

The sequence derives from a female donor with breast cancer. Some clones in this sample may be carry-over from other donors' samples. Sequencing input: axillary lymph node tissue. V is TRBV10-3 and J is TRBJ2-6; 7 nucleotides match TRBD1. The DNA of the CDR3 is TGTGCCGTCAGTGAGGGCCGACAGGGCAACGTCCTGACTTTC. Amino acids: CAVSEGRQGNVLTF.